This T cell receptor beta chain was identified in a study of blood T cell repertoires in COVID-19. Study summary: Nucleic acid was either cDNA or gDNA, and it came from T cells, B-cell-depleted T cells, or PBMCs.

Authors' analysis steps: Reference gene primer amplification gave nucleated cell count estimates. Clones were read by immunoSEQ multiplex PCR, and TCRdb kept only the in-frame ones, dropping some. V and J calls plus clone size are reproduced from that table; the DNA served to infer D and trimming. Here the sample spans 100,000 to 120,000 clones, around 76% being singletons. The V gene's germline CDR1 is SGHAT and CDR2 FQNNGV. Germline trimming cut 1 base from V and 3 bases from J; bases unmatched to any gene: 4. There are 15 residues in the CDR3. This TCR was sampled from a woman aged 70 to 79 with acute or convalescent COVID-19. This chain connects TRBV11-2 to TRBJ2-5; 8 bases agree with TRBD1. The sample taken for sequencing was peripheral blood. The CDR3 DNA sequence: TGTGCCAGCAGCTTAGGCTCGACAGGGGAAGAGACCCAGTACTTC. The encoded protein is CASSLGSTGEETQYF.